This TCR beta chain was observed in a study of T-cell memory formation after mild COVID-19. Background on the study: Each donor largely had its own TCR clusters. Study results and limitations: Mainly CM and EM harbored the contracting CD4+ clones; mainly EMRA harbored the CD8+ ones. Day 15 to 85 contracting clones showed balanced CD4/CD8; day 15 to 37 expanders favored CD4+.

V shed 0 bases and J 11 bases; nucleotides not matched to a gene: 13. CDR1 and CDR2 from the germline V gene are SGHAT and FQNNGV. The CDR3 extends over 16 amino acids. It was 5'RACE with constant-segment primers that produced the TCR alpha and TCR beta cDNA libraries, which carried sample barcodes and UMIs. MiXCR was run by TCRdb on the 5' RACE reads, yielding one entry per CDR3 protein. Of around 340,000 distinct CDR3 sequences in the sample, 20% to 25% were seen once. This clonotype has just a few counts. Its antigen is as yet unknown. The receptor was derived from an adult woman who had mild COVID-19 (a few samples of this study predate the infection). Cell type and time point are not known. This rearrangement joins TRBV11-2 to TRBJ1-2, with 9 bases matching TRBD1. The specimen sequenced was PBMCs or a T cell subset sorted from them (not recorded which). Here the CDR3 reads CASSLDRLGTGTEYTF. The CDR3 DNA reads as TGTGCCAGCAGCTTAGATCGTCTAGGGACAGGGACCGAGTACACCTTC. The full variable domain, with the rest looked up from reference TRBV11-2 and TRBJ1-2, is EAGVAQSPRYKIIEKRQSVAFWCNPISGHATLYWYQQILGQGPKLLIQFQNNGVVDDSQLPKDRFSAERLKGVDSTLKIQPAKLEDSAVYLCASSLDRLGTGTEYTFGSGTRLTVV.